This T cell receptor (beta chain) was sequenced during a study of CD8+ T cells in alopecia areata. Overall study findings and caveats: In scalp samples, resident alphabeta T cells of normal skin are also sequenced.

V lost 4 bases and J 1 base, leaving 15 bases between the germline ends. From germline, CDR1 is GTSNPN and CDR2 SVGIG (reference sequence). The CDR3 runs to 15 residues. Following RNA extraction, reverse transcription yielded cDNA that acted as the sequencing template. Assay used: immunoSEQ multiplex PCR; TCRdb lists only in-frame clones, some missing. The repertoire holds some 99,000 clones, with roughly 42% as singletons. Comments on this clone: Antigen: not known.

Lesional scalp punch biopsies and peripheral blood were collected from alopecia areata patients. Material: CD4+ T cells sorted from blood. The receptor was derived from a human donor with alopecia areata. The chain couples TRBV30 to TRBJ2-3; D unclear. This CDR3 is CAWTGVGSGTDTQYF. The CDR3 DNA is TGTGCCTGGACAGGAGTGGGGTCGGGCACAGATACGCAGTATTTT.